This entry features one TCR beta chain sequence. What it recognizes is unknown. The CDR3 is 16 residues long. The ends lost 6 bases at V and 1 base at J; junction bases unmatched: 13. CDR1 is SQVTM and CDR2 is ANQGSEA in the germline V gene. Noted time point: persistent/refractory GD, antithyroid drugs over 5 years with positive TRAb. RNA from PBMCs was the source of the TCR library. Sequencing libraries for TCR beta were prepared with iRepertoire HTBI primers and Arm-PCR of CDR3 regions. TCRdb independently ran MiXCR on the multiplex PCR reads; one entry per CDR3 protein. The sample consists of 700,000 or so distinct CDR3 sequences, 30% of them appearing once. This sample is part of a study of regulatory T cells in long-lasting Graves disease. Study conclusions and caveats: The analysis examined peripheral blood only and excluded thyroid tissue.

The chain employs TRBV29-1 and TRBJ1-1; 8 bases match TRBD1. The receptor was isolated from a female donor with Graves disease. Sample: peripheral blood mononuclear cells (PBMCs), taken when the disease was refractory, from a patient treated with antithyroid drugs. The CDR3 DNA is TGCAGCGTCCTTGGCTCGCTCGGGACAGGGAACACTGAAGCTTTCTTT. Its protein is CSVLGSLGTGNTEAFF.